Following are 12 T cell receptor beta chains from one sample sequenced in a study of T-cell reconstitution after alpha-beta-depleted transplantation in children (TCRdb year 2016). Library generation was performed with PCR. TCRdb records Illumina HiSeq 2500 as the sequencer. TCR libraries were prepared with molecular barcoding, using unique molecular identifiers to normalize TCRbeta repertoire quantification. The raw public data were reprocessed by TCRdb itself: fastp quality trimming at Q25, MiXCR clonotype calling, in-frame beta chains only. Under each unique CDR3 protein, matching rows form one entry showing the most common genes and DNA. Across this sample there are around 480,000 distinct CDR3 sequences, with 30% to 35% seen only once. The top ten clones comprise about 2.3% of the sample. This material consisted of PBMCs from the stem cell graft donor, taken from the stem cell graft. These receptors were taken from a human donor who donated a stem cell graft to a child with aplastic anemia.

This clonotype was counted a few times. The V gene is TRBV7-2, the J gene TRBJ1-2; D remains unclear. Germline V lookup: CDR1 SGHTA, CDR2 FQGNSA. This CDR3 spans 14 amino acids. Trimming pared 0 bases from V and 2 bases from J, leaving 7 bases between. The CDR3: CASSLATVNYGYTF. The CDR3 DNA reads as TGTGCCAGCAGCTTAGCGACGGTGAACTATGGCTACACCTTC.

This clonotype was recorded a few times. The chain has TRBV20-1 and TRBJ1-5, with D tentatively TRBD1 (5 bases). Between the trimmed V and J ends, which lost 5 bases and 2 bases, there was a span of 16 bases. CDR1 is DFQATT and CDR2 is SNEGSKA in the germline V gene (reference sequence). The length of the CDR3 is 15 residues. This CDR3 reads CSAPWGQWGNQPQHF. Here the CDR3 DNA reads TGCAGTGCTCCCTGGGGCCAGTGGGGCAATCAGCCCCAGCATTTT.

This clonotype was recorded a few times. The chain has TRBV29-1 and TRBJ1-5, with D unclear. V was trimmed by 4 bases and J by 4 bases, leaving 11 bases between them. CDR3 size: 13 residues. Germline V CDR1 and CDR2: SQVTM, ANQGSEA. CDR3 in amino acids: CSVGEYENQPQHF. The CDR3 DNA sequence: TGCAGCGTTGGAGAATACGAAAATCAGCCCCAGCATTTT.

V and J are TRBV20-1 and TRBJ2-7, with D uncertain. This CDR3 comprises 13 residues. Germline V gives CDR1 DFQATT, CDR2 SNEGSKA (reference sequence). For the CDR3, the DNA is TGCAGCGGGTCCGACTTTACGTCCTACGAGCAGTACTTC. This gives the protein CSGSDFTSYEQYF.

The chain has TRBV29-1 and TRBJ2-7, with 9 bases lining up with TRBD1. This CDR3 has 14 amino acids. J lost 9 bases, V lost 3 bases, and 12 bases had no gene match. Germline V lookup: CDR1 SQVTM, CDR2 ANQGSEA. The CDR3: CSVDYRRQGGGQYF. In DNA form, the CDR3 reads TGCAGCGTTGACTACCGCCGACAGGGGGGCGGGCAGTACTTC.

The V gene is TRBV12-3 or TRBV12-4, the J gene TRBJ1-1; D remains unclear. V lost 7 bases and J lost 1, with 13 bases in between. The CDR3 runs 14 residues. CDR3 sequence (DNA): TGTGCCAGCATGCCGGACTTTTCGAACACTGAAGCTTTCTTT. It specifies CASMPDFSNTEAFF.

This chain links TRBV5-4 with TRBJ2-4; possibly TRBD2 for D (5 bases). The germline V gene encodes CDR1 SGHNT and CDR2 YYREEE (reference sequence). This CDR3 has 12 residues. Trimming removed 7 bases at V and 7 bases at J, with 12 bases between. CDR3 loop: CASGDEGNIQYF. In DNA, the CDR3 is TGTGCCAGCGGGGATGAGGGCAACATTCAGTACTTC.

V and J are TRBV30 and TRBJ1-5; D is perhaps TRBD1 (6 bases). Between the trimmed V and J ends, which lost 4 bases and 5 bases, there was a span of 15 bases. CDR3 size: 14 residues. Germline V gene lookup returns CDR1 GTSNPN and CDR2 SVGIG (reference sequence). CDR3 in amino acids: CAWNQGGADQPQHF. The DNA of the CDR3 is TGTGCCTGGAACCAAGGGGGGGCTGATCAGCCCCAGCATTTT.

The V call is TRBV20-1, the J call TRBJ2-7, with 8 bases lining up with TRBD1. The germline CDR1 and CDR2 sequences are DFQATT and SNEGSKA (reference sequence). With 6 bases clipped from V and 0 bases from J, the junction kept 7 bases outside the gene matches. The CDR3 spans 14 residues. The CDR3 coding sequence is TGCAGTGCAGACAGGGGCGGGAACTCCTACGAGCAGTACTTC. As protein: CSADRGGNSYEQYF.

This clonotype was found many times. As DNA, the CDR3 is TGTGCCAGTAGTAAGGAGCAGGGGAGAGCCGGGGAGCTGTTTTTT. Amino acid sequence: CASSKEQGRAGELFF. The chain couples TRBV19 to TRBJ2-2; tentative D call: TRBD1 (6 bases). V dropped 4 bases and J dropped 6 bases, with 15 bases sitting between them. Germline V gives CDR1 LNHDA, CDR2 SQIVND (reference sequence). The length of the CDR3 is 15 residues.

The rearrangement links TRBV12-3 or TRBV12-4 to TRBJ2-7; 10 nucleotides align to TRBD1. This CDR3 is built from 12 residues. The junction had 2 bases not matched to a gene; V was cut back by 6 bases and J by 6 bases. Written as DNA, the CDR3 is TGTGCCAGCAGAGGGACAGGGGCCGAGCAGTACTTC. It is translated as CASRGTGAEQYF.

Details on this clonotype: At one boundary the junction diverges from the germline segment, which might be a read error. The rearrangement links TRBV27 to TRBJ2-2; D gene uncertain. The CDR3 sequence is 13 residues long. CDR1 MNHEY and CDR2 SMNVEV come from the germline V gene (reference sequence). The CDR3 spells CASGFPQAGELFF. The CDR3 region has the DNA TGTGCCAGCGGTTTCCCCCAGGCCGGGGAGCTGTTTTTT.